This entry lists 20 T cell receptor beta chains sequenced from one sample in a study of blood T cell repertoires in COVID-19. Profiling relied on immunoSEQ multiplex PCR, and the TCRdb table lists in-frame clones only, not all of them. The table includes some 360,000 clones, approximately 89% detected once. The sequenced sample consisted of peripheral blood. The receptors originated from a woman aged 60-70 years with COVID-19, enrolled during active disease.

The chain is built from TRBV27 and TRBJ2-1; 9 bases line up with TRBD2. The CDR3 is made up of 16 amino acids. V dropped 0 bases and J dropped 9; count of bases not matched to a gene: 9. Germline CDR1 MNHEY, CDR2 SMNVEV (reference sequence). The CDR3 bases are TGTGCCAGCAGTTTATCTTGGCTAGCGGGGCAGGGTGAGCAGTTCTTC. Translating gives CASSLSWLAGQGEQFF.

This chain connects TRBV7-9 to TRBJ1-1; perhaps TRBD1 as D (5 bases). CDR1 is SEHNR and CDR2 is FQNEAQ in the germline V gene (reference sequence). This CDR3 has 12 residues. Trimming removed 3 bases at V and 7 bases at J, with 9 bases between. The CDR3 loop is CASSFGDFEAFF. The CDR3 DNA follows: TGTGCCAGCAGCTTCGGGGACTTTGAAGCTTTCTTT.

This sequence joins TRBV27 and TRBJ2-3; D is possibly TRBD2 (6 bases). Germline values: CDR1 MNHEY, CDR2 SMNVEV (reference sequence). This CDR3 is 15 amino acids long. Between the trimmed V and J ends, which lost 4 bases and 2 bases, there was a span of 13 bases. Here the CDR3 reads CASSSLRDSTDTQYF. The CDR3 DNA follows: TGTGCCAGCAGTTCTCTCCGGGACTCCACAGATACGCAGTATTTT.

This CDR3 is CASSPDRVNEQYF. CDR3 coding DNA: TGTGCCAGCAGCCCGGACAGGGTAAACGAGCAGTACTTC. The chain has TRBV7-2 and TRBJ2-7; 8 bases agree with TRBD1. This CDR3 comprises 13 residues. Germline V gene data show CDR1 as SGHTA and CDR2 as FQGNSA. V trimming: 5 bases; J trimming: 5 bases; junction bases outside the gene matches: 5.

The CDR3: CSASRASPTYEQYF. CDR3 sequence (DNA): TGCAGTGCTAGTAGGGCTAGCCCCACCTACGAGCAGTACTTC. The chain links TRBV20-1 to TRBJ2-7, with a possible D match to TRBD2 (5 bases). The CDR3 covers 14 residues. Germline V gene lookup returns CDR1 DFQATT and CDR2 SNEGSKA (reference sequence). Trimming stripped 3 bases from V and 2 bases from J, with 14 bases between.

This clone was detected only once. This sequence joins TRBV9 and TRBJ2-2; 9 bases map to TRBD2. CDR3 length equals 16 residues. After removal of 3 bases from V and 1 base from J, the junction contained 4 bases not matched to a gene. In germline, CDR1 is SGDLS, CDR2 YYNGEE. The CDR3: CASSALLAGNTGELFF. Here the CDR3 DNA reads TGTGCCAGCAGCGCCTTACTAGCGGGGAACACCGGGGAGCTGTTTTTT.

This clone occurred once. This rearrangement joins TRBV7-2 to TRBJ1-5, with D tentatively TRBD1 (6 bases). CDR1 SGHTA and CDR2 FQGNSA come from the germline V gene. Between the trimmed V and J ends, which lost 5 bases and 6 bases, there was a span of 14 bases. This CDR3 comprises 14 residues. The CDR3 DNA is TGTGCCAGCAGCCAGATGACAGGCCCTCAGCCCCAGCATTTT. Encoded protein: CASSQMTGPQPQHF.

The chain carries TRBV7-9 and TRBJ1-5; D unclear. Deletions cut 1 base from V and 2 bases from J, with 18 bases between. Germline V gene sequence: CDR1 SEHNR, CDR2 FQNEAQ (reference sequence). The CDR3 covers 18 residues. The CDR3 reads CASSLGPGGPIRNQPQHF. The CDR3 DNA is TGTGCCAGCAGCTTAGGGCCCGGCGGTCCCATCCGCAATCAGCCCCAGCATTTT.

This chain connects TRBV6-5 to TRBJ2-4; the match to TRBD2 covers 9 bases. Per the germline V gene, CDR1 is MNHEY and CDR2 is SVGAGI. V dropped 6 bases and J dropped 5; count of bases not matched to a gene: 5. This CDR3 has 14 amino acids. The CDR3 sequence: CASSRGGGQNIQYF. DNA for the CDR3: TGTGCCAGCAGCCGCGGGGGGGGCCAAAACATTCAGTACTTC.

This chain uses TRBV9 with TRBJ2-1, with a possible D match to TRBD2 (5 bases). The CDR3 has 13 amino acids. The V gene's germline CDR1 is SGDLS and CDR2 YYNGEE. V was trimmed by 0 bases and J by 7 bases, leaving 8 bases between them. As DNA, the CDR3 is TGTGCCAGCAGCGTAGGAGGCGGGAATGAGCAGTTCTTC. It translates to CASSVGGGNEQFF.

This sequence joins TRBV9 and TRBJ2-1; D possibly corresponds to TRBD2 (6 bases). The CDR3 sequence is 15 residues long. Trimming removed 2 bases at V and 2 bases at J, with 11 bases between. From germline, CDR1 is SGDLS and CDR2 YYNGEE. DNA of the CDR3: TGTGCCAGCAGCGTGAGGGACTCCCCCTACAATGAGCAGTTCTTC. It specifies CASSVRDSPYNEQFF.

This chain joins TRBV6-5 and TRBJ1-5; D perhaps matches TRBD1 (5 bases). The CDR3 contains 15 residues. Germline V gene sequence: CDR1 MNHEY, CDR2 SVGAGI. V was clipped by 7 bases and J by 1 base, with 14 bases between them. The chain's CDR3 is CASILGGGSNQPQHF. The CDR3 coding sequence is TGTGCCAGCATCTTGGGGGGAGGGAGCAATCAGCCCCAGCATTTT.

The chain has TRBV28 and TRBJ2-2, with D perhaps TRBD1 (6 bases). The CDR3 has 14 amino acids. V lost 5 bases and J lost 3, with 10 bases in between. Germline assignment: CDR1 MDHEN and CDR2 SYDVKM. The DNA for the CDR3 is TGTGCCAGCAGTGCTTACAGGGACACCGGGGAGCTGTTTTTT. Its protein product is CASSAYRDTGELFF.

The chain couples TRBV2 to TRBJ1-3; D remains unclear. The CDR3 consists of 13 residues. V was clipped by 7 bases and J by 3 bases, with 10 bases between them. Germline loops: CDR1 SNHLY, CDR2 FYNNEI. The CDR3 DNA follows: TGTGCCAGCAATCAGCAGGTTGGAAACACCATATATTTT. It translates to CASNQQVGNTIYF. The full variable domain, its missing parts supplied by reference TRBV2 and TRBJ1-3, is EPEVTQTPSHQVTQMGQEVILRCVPISNHLYFYWYRQILGQKVEFLVSFYNNEISEKSEIFDDQFSVERPDGSNFTLKIRSTKLEDSAMYFCASNQQVGNTIYFGEGSWLTVV.

The rearrangement uses TRBV5-1 and TRBJ2-1; TRBD2 matches 9 bases. CDR3 length: 18 amino acids. Trimming took 0 bases from V and 0 from J; bases not matched to a gene: 7. Germline assignment: CDR1 SGHRS and CDR2 YFSETQ. The chain's CDR3 is CASSLALMTSGSYNEQFF. CDR3 coding DNA: TGCGCCAGCAGCTTGGCCTTAATGACTAGCGGCTCCTACAATGAGCAGTTCTTC.

The rearrangement uses TRBV20-1 and TRBJ1-3; weak D call: TRBD1 (5 bases). CDR1 and CDR2 (germline): DFQATT, SNEGSKA (reference sequence). The ends were cut back, 6 bases at V and 11 bases at J, with 17 bases in the middle. CDR3 size: 12 residues. The CDR3 region is CSASGAGASIYF. CDR3 sequence (DNA): TGCAGTGCCAGTGGGGCGGGCGCCTCCATATATTTT.

This clone was observed once. This chain links TRBV25-1 with TRBJ2-3; D is perhaps TRBD2 (6 bases). V lost 3 bases to trimming and J lost 2 bases, with 15 bases between them. CDR1 is MGHDK, CDR2 SYGVNS, per germline. The CDR3 extends over 16 amino acids. Here the CDR3 reads CASSDRRRGVTDTQYF. CDR3 DNA sequence: TGTGCCAGCAGTGACCGAAGGAGGGGTGTCACAGATACGCAGTATTTT.

This chain uses TRBV27 with TRBJ1-2; perhaps TRBD1 as D (6 bases). V was trimmed by 5 bases and J by 1 base, leaving 14 bases between them. The CDR3 consists of 15 residues. Germline V CDR1 and CDR2: MNHEY, SMNVEV (reference sequence). For the CDR3, the DNA is TGTGCCAGCAGTCCCACCACAGGGTATAACTATGGCTACACCTTC. It codes for CASSPTTGYNYGYTF.

The chain has TRBV9 and TRBJ1-1; no clear D. This CDR3 has 14 amino acids. Per the germline V gene, CDR1 is SGDLS and CDR2 is YYNGEE. CDR3 loop: CARSGVLMNTEAFF. The CDR3 region has the DNA TGTGCTCGCTCCGGGGTGCTCATGAACACTGAAGCTTTCTTT.

The V and J genes are TRBV6-2 or TRBV6-3 and TRBJ2-7, with D possibly matching TRBD1 (6 bases). Germline V lookup: CDR1 MNHEY, CDR2 SVGEGT. The length of the CDR3 is 15 residues. V dropped 2 bases and J dropped 0 bases, with 11 bases sitting between them. CDR3 region: CASSYVQGTSYEQYF. CDR3 nucleotides: TGTGCCAGCAGTTACGTACAGGGCACCTCCTACGAGCAGTACTTC.